What follows describes a single TCR beta chain. The sample originates from a study of Ad26.COV2.S vaccination and SARS-CoV-2 variants. The repertoire was sequenced with immunoSEQ multiplex PCR; TCRdb's copy has only in-frame clones and lacks some. The table shows some 460,000 clones, with 80% to 90% occurring only once. Germline V gene lookup returns CDR1 SGHAT and CDR2 FQNNGV. The CDR3 totals 15 residues. V lost 9 bases, J lost 8 bases, and 22 bases lay in between. This sample's treatment: some 19 received Ad26.COV2.S at low or high dose, single or two shots; about 5 received placebo; per-sample allocation not given. All samples were drawn on day 63, counting from the first vaccine or placebo injection.

This receptor was identified in a person between 18 and 65 years old who received the Ad26.COV2.S COVID-19 vaccine or a placebo. This specimen was peripheral blood, taken in a trial of Ad26.COV2.S vaccine versus placebo. The rearrangement uses TRBV11-2 and TRBJ1-4, with a weak D call TRBD1 (5 bases). Here the CDR3 DNA reads TGTGCCAGTGGGGCATTTTCGGGGGTCTGGGAAAAACTGTTTTTT. Protein: CASGAFSGVWEKLFF.